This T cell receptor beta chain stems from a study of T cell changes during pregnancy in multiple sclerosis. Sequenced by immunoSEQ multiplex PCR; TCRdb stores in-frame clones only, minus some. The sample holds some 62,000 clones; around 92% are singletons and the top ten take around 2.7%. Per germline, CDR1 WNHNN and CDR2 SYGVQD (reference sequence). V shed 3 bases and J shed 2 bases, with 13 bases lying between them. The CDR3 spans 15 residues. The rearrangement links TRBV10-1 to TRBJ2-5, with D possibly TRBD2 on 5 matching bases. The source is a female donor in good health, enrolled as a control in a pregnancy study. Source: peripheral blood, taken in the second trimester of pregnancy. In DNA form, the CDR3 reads TGCGCCAGCAGTGAATTTAGGTCGGGGCAAGAGACCCAGTACTTC. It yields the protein CASSEFRSGQETQYF.